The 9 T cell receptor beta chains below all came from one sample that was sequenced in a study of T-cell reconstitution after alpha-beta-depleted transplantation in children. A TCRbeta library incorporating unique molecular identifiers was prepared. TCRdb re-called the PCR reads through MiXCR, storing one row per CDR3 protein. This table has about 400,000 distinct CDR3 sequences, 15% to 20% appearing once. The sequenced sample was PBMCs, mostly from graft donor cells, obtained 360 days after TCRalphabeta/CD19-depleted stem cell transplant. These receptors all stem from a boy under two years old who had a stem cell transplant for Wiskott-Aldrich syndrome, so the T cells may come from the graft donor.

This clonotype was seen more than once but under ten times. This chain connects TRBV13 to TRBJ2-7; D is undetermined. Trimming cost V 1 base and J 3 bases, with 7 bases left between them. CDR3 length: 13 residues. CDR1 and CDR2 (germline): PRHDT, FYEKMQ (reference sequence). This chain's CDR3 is CASSLALNYEQYF. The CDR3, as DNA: TGTGCCAGCAGCTTAGCACTAAACTACGAGCAGTACTTC. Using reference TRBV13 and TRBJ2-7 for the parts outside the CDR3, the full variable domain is AAGVIQSPRHLIKEKRETATLKCYPIPRHDTVYWYQQGPGQDPQFLISFYEKMQSDKGSIPDRFSAQQFSDYHSELNMSSLELGDSALYFCASSLALNYEQYFGPGTRLTVT.

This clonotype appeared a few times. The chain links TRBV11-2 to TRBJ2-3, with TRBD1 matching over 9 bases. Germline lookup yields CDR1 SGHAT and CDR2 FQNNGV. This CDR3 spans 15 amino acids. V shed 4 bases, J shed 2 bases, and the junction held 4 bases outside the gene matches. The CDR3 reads CASSSQGADTDTQYF. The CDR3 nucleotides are TGTGCCAGCAGCTCACAGGGGGCGGACACAGATACGCAGTATTTT.

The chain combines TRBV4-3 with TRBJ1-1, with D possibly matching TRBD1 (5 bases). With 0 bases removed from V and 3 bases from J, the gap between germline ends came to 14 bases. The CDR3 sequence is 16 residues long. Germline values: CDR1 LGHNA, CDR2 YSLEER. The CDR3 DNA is TGCGCCAGCAGCCAAGATACCTCGGACACCTACACTGAAGCTTTCTTT. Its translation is CASSQDTSDTYTEAFF.

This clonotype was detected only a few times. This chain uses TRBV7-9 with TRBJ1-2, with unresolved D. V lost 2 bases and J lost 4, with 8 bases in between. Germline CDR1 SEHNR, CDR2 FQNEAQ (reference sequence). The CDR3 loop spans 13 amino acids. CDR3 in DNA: TGTGCCAGCAGCTTACCGACCCTCTATGGCTACACCTTC. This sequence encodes CASSLPTLYGYTF.

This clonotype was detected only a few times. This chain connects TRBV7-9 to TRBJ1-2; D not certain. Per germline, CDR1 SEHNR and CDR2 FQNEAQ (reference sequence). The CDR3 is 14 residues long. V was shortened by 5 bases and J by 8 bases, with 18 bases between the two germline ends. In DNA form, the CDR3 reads TGTGCCAGCAGCAGCCCCCCGTTTTCCTTCGGCTACACCTTC. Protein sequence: CASSSPPFSFGYTF. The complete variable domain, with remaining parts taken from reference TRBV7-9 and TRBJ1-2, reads DTGVSQNPRHKITKRGQNVTFRCDPISEHNRLYWYRQTLGQGPEFLTYFQNEAQLEKSRLLSDRFSAERPKGSFSTLEIQRTEQGDSAMYLCASSSPPFSFGYTFGSGTRLTVV.

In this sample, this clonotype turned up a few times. DNA of the CDR3: TGCAGTGCTAGAGATGTGGGAGTTTGGTTTTCAGATACGCAGTATTTT. It translates to CSARDVGVWFSDTQYF. V is TRBV20-1 and J is TRBJ2-3; D perhaps matches TRBD2 (5 bases). Germline assignment: CDR1 DFQATT and CDR2 SNEGSKA (reference sequence). Trimming shortened V by 0 bases and J by 4 bases, and 17 bases separated the two germline ends. This CDR3 region has 16 residues.

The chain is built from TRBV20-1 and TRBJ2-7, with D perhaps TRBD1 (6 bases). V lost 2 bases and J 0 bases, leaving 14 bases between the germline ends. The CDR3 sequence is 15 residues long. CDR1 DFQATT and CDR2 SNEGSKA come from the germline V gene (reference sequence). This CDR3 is CSARPDRTFSYEQYF. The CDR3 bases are TGCAGTGCTAGACCCGACAGGACCTTCTCCTACGAGCAGTACTTC.

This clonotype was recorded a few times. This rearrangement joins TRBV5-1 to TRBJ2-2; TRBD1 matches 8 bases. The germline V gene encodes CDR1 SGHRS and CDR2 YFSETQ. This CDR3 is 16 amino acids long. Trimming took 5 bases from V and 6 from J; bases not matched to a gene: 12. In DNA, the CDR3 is TGCGCCAGCAGACCTGGACAGGGAGCCCTCGCCGGGGAGCTGTTTTTT. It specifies CASRPGQGALAGELFF. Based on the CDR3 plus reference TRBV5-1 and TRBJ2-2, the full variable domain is KAGVTQTPRYLIKTRGQQVTLSCSPISGHRSVSWYQQTPGQGLQFLFEYFSETQRNKGNFPGRFSGRQFSNSRSEMNVSTLELGDSALYLCASRPGQGALAGELFFGEGSRLTVL.

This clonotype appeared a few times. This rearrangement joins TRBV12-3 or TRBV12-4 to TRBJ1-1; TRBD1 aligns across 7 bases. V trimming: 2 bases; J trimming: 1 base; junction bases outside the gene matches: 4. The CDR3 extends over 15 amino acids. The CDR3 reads CASSLWTGWNTEAFF. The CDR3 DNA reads TGTGCCAGCAGTTTATGGACAGGTTGGAACACTGAAGCTTTCTTT.